A single sample is the source of the 25 T cell receptor beta chains below, sequenced in a study of T cell responses to AZD1222 COVID-19 vaccine. Assay used: immunoSEQ multiplex PCR; TCRdb lists only in-frame clones, some missing. The data contain 70,000 to 90,000 clones, 75% to 90% of them singletons. Here the sequenced sample was peripheral blood, taken 28 days after the second AZD1222 dose. All receptors derive from an adult who received the AZD1222 COVID-19 vaccine.

The chain has TRBV12-5 and TRBJ1-5, with D tentatively TRBD1 (6 bases). CDR3 length: 17 amino acids. V shed 5 bases and J shed 1 base, with 18 bases lying between them. Germline V gives CDR1 LGHNT, CDR2 FRNRAP. The CDR3 coding sequence is TGTGCTAGTGGTCCGGACAGAGCCTTAGACAGCAATCAGCCCCAGCATTTT. Amino acids: CASGPDRALDSNQPQHF.

V gene TRBV25-1 combines with J gene TRBJ1-1; D gene ambiguous. The CDR3 has 14 amino acids. CDR1 is MGHDK, CDR2 SYGVNS, per germline. V was pared by 2 bases and J by 8 bases, with 15 bases between. In nucleotides, the CDR3 is TGTGCCAGCAGTGAAGATTGGGGATCAAGGGAAGCTTTCTTT. Translating it yields CASSEDWGSREAFF. The full variable domain, completed using reference TRBV25-1 and TRBJ1-1, is EADIYQTPRYLVIGTGKKITLECSQTMGHDKMYWYQQDPGMELHLIHYSYGVNSTEKGDLSSESTVSRIRTEHFPLTLESARPSHTSQYLCASSEDWGSREAFFGQGTRLTVV.

This clone was detected only a few times. The chain employs TRBV6-2 or TRBV6-3 and TRBJ1-5; a weak D match, TRBD1 (5 bases). V was trimmed by 6 bases and J by 5 bases, leaving 23 bases between them. Looked up from germline, CDR1 is MNHEY and CDR2 is SVGEGT. The CDR3 loop spans 17 amino acids. Here the CDR3 reads CASSYQGGGIFYQPQHF. In nucleotides, the CDR3 is TGTGCCAGCAGCTATCAGGGAGGCGGGATCTTCTATCAGCCCCAGCATTTT.

The J gene is TRBJ1-2, the V gene TRBV5-1; 9 bases agree with TRBD1. The V and J ends lost 5 bases and 6 bases, in that order; junction bases with no gene match: 11. Germline V gene lookup returns CDR1 SGHRS and CDR2 YFSETQ. CDR3 length equals 15 residues. The CDR3 DNA is TGCGCCAGCAGACCGTGGGGACAGGGATTCGATGGCTACACCTTC. This translates into CASRPWGQGFDGYTF.

This chain connects TRBV7-2 to TRBJ1-2, with D possibly being TRBD1 (5 bases). V was trimmed by 1 base and J by 2 bases, leaving 8 bases between them. Per germline, CDR1 SGHTA and CDR2 FQGNSA. This CDR3 has 14 residues. CDR3 protein: CASSLEAGNYGYTF. CDR3 nucleotides: TGTGCCAGCAGCTTAGAGGCAGGGAACTATGGCTACACCTTC.

This clone was counted between two and nine times. The V call is TRBV11-2, the J call TRBJ2-1; tentatively, D is TRBD2 (5 bases). With 3 bases removed from V and 9 bases from J, the gap between germline ends came to 18 bases. Germline V lookup: CDR1 SGHAT, CDR2 FQNNGV. The CDR3 extends over 15 amino acids. CDR3 DNA: TGTGCCAGCAGCTTCGAGTCCCGATATCGGGGTGAGCAGTTCTTC. Protein sequence: CASSFESRYRGEQFF.

This clone has a single count. The CDR3 DNA follows: TGTGCCAGCAGTTTATCAGGGGGGGATGAGCAGTTCTTC. Its translation: CASSLSGGDEQFF. The chain uses TRBV28 and TRBJ2-1; D possibly matches TRBD1 or TRBD2 (7 bases each). Between the trimmed V and J ends, which lost 1 base and 8 bases, there was a span of 9 bases. Germline CDR1 and CDR2: MDHEN and SYDVKM. This CDR3 is built from 13 residues.

This clone rates as medium-sized. The V call is TRBV6-2 or TRBV6-3, the J call TRBJ1-4; 8 bases are a match to TRBD1. V shed 0 bases, J shed 8 bases, and the junction held 8 bases outside the gene matches. Germline CDR1 MNHEY, CDR2 SVGEGT. The CDR3 is 16 amino acids. The CDR3 region has the DNA TGTGCCAGCAGTTACTCGACCGGGACAGGAGCCGAAAAACTGTTTTTT. Encoded protein: CASSYSTGTGAEKLFF.

The chain uses TRBV15 and TRBJ2-1, with 8 bases identical to TRBD1. The V and J ends lost 3 bases and 4 bases, in that order; junction bases with no gene match: 8. The germline CDR1 and CDR2 sequences are LNHNV and YYDKDF (reference sequence). The CDR3 consists of 16 residues. Here the CDR3 DNA reads TGTGCCACCAGCAGCCCGGGGACAGGCCTATACAATGAGCAGTTCTTC. Its translation is CATSSPGTGLYNEQFF.

The rearrangement uses TRBV29-1 and TRBJ2-1; possibly TRBD2 for D (6 bases). Trimming took 5 bases from V and 4 from J, leaving 12 bases between them. The V gene's germline CDR1 is SQVTM and CDR2 ANQGSEA. This CDR3 is 13 amino acids long. CDR3: CSVRRAGYNEQFF. In DNA form, the CDR3 reads TGCAGCGTTCGGAGGGCGGGATACAATGAGCAGTTCTTC.

This clone was seen a single time. J is TRBJ2-1 and V is TRBV27, with 7 bases aligning to TRBD2. Germline V gene lookup returns CDR1 MNHEY and CDR2 SMNVEV (reference sequence). The CDR3 contains 14 residues. Trimming removed 3 bases from V and 8 bases from J; junction bases left unmatched: 7. This CDR3 is CASSLRLAGDEQFF. The CDR3 DNA is TGTGCCAGCAGTTTGAGACTAGCTGGGGATGAGCAGTTCTTC.

The V and J genes are TRBV7-2 and TRBJ2-7; 9 nucleotides align to TRBD2. Germline V gives CDR1 SGHTA, CDR2 FQGNSA. The CDR3 has 13 residues. V was pared by 3 bases and J by 5 bases, with 2 bases of the junction left unmatched. The CDR3 reads CASSLRGGHEQYV. Written as DNA, the CDR3 is TGTGCCAGCAGCTTGCGGGGGGGCCACGAGCAGTACGTC.

This clone was seen once. The chain combines TRBV3-1 (or the pseudogene TRBV3-2) with TRBJ2-7; D is possibly TRBD1 or TRBD2 (5 bases each). V was trimmed by 1 base and J by 5 bases, leaving 12 bases between them. CDR3 length: 14 residues. Germline loops: CDR1 LGHDT, CDR2 YNNKEL (reference sequence). In DNA, the CDR3 is TGTGCCAGCAGCCAAGGGGTAGGGGAGAACGAGCAGTACGTC. It yields the protein CASSQGVGENEQYV.

The chain couples TRBV9 to TRBJ1-4, with 9 nucleotides matching TRBD1. CDR1 is SGDLS and CDR2 is YYNGEE in the germline V gene. The CDR3 contains 15 residues. Losses at the gene ends were 4 bases for V and 10 bases for J; bases not matched to a gene: 11. This CDR3 is CASSTTDRGGVKLFF. CDR3 coding DNA: TGTGCCAGCAGCACCACGGACAGGGGAGGTGTAAAACTGTTTTTT.

The chain employs TRBV6-5 and TRBJ1-2; D is unclear. In germline, CDR1 is MNHEY, CDR2 SVGAGI. The CDR3 has 14 residues. V lost 2 bases and J lost 2, with 9 bases in between. Written as DNA, the CDR3 is TGTGCCAGCAGTTACACAATGGCCAACTATGGCTACACCTTC. Its translation: CASSYTMANYGYTF.

The chain combines TRBV7-2 with TRBJ2-1, with D perhaps matching TRBD1 (5 bases). V lost 5 bases and J 4 bases, leaving 15 bases between the germline ends. Looked up from germline, CDR1 is SGHTA and CDR2 is FQGNSA. CDR3 size: 15 residues. The CDR3 DNA reads as TGTGCCAGCAGCGCAGGGCCGCCTAGGTACAATGAGCAGTTCTTC. It encodes CASSAGPPRYNEQFF.

V is TRBV12-3 or TRBV12-4 and J is TRBJ1-1, with D unresolved. The length of the CDR3 is 13 residues. Trimming shortened V by 7 bases and J by 0 bases, and 9 bases separated the two germline ends. CDR3: CASMFVVNTEAFF. CDR3 nucleotides: TGTGCCAGCATGTTCGTGGTGAACACTGAAGCTTTCTTT.

CDR3 sequence (DNA): TGTGCCAGCAGCTCGCCCGGGACAGGGTTGGTTGAAGCTTTCTTT. It specifies CASSSPGTGLVEAFF. V usage is TRBV7-9 and J usage is TRBJ1-1, with TRBD1 matching over 9 bases. The CDR3 spans 15 residues. Germline V gene lookup returns CDR1 SEHNR and CDR2 FQNEAQ (reference sequence). The V gene end was trimmed by 4 bases and the J gene end by 7 bases; junction bases not matched to a gene: 10.

CDR3 nucleotides: TGCGCCAGCAGCACCGGAGGCGGTAGCTCCTACAATGAGCAGTTCTTC. This codes for CASSTGGGSSYNEQFF. The genes are TRBV5-1 and TRBJ2-1; D is possibly TRBD2 (5 bases). V was clipped by 4 bases and J by 0 bases, with 14 bases between them. The CDR3 is 16 residues long. Germline CDR1 is SGHRS and CDR2 is YFSETQ.

V and J are TRBV3-1 (or the pseudogene TRBV3-2) and TRBJ2-7, with D tentatively TRBD2 (6 bases). V shed 5 bases and J shed 6 bases, with 11 bases lying between them. The CDR3 length is 12 residues. The germline V gene encodes CDR1 LGHDT and CDR2 YNNKEL (reference sequence). In nucleotides, the CDR3 is TGTGCCAGCAGCGGAGGGTCGGGCGAGCAGTACGTC. This codes for CASSGGSGEQYV.

This clone has only a few counts. The chain is built from TRBV12-3 or TRBV12-4 and TRBJ2-2, with unresolved D. Trimming removed 4 bases from V and 7 bases from J, with 10 bases in between. The CDR3 is made up of 13 amino acids. In nucleotides, the CDR3 is TGTGCCAGCAGTTCCTGGTCGGGCGGGGAGCTGTTTTTT. This codes for CASSSWSGGELFF.

The V gene is TRBV5-4, the J gene TRBJ2-2, with a weak D call TRBD2 (6 bases). Trimming cost V 1 base and J 6 bases, with 10 bases left between them. The CDR3 sequence is 14 residues long. Germline CDR1 SGHNT, CDR2 YYREEE (reference sequence). CDR3 protein: CASSLIGRPGELFF. The CDR3, as DNA: TGTGCCAGCAGCTTGATAGGGAGGCCCGGGGAGCTGTTTTTT.

The table lists this clone with a count of one. The chain combines TRBV20-1 with TRBJ2-1; D is ambiguous. Germline V gives CDR1 DFQATT, CDR2 SNEGSKA (reference sequence). The CDR3 sequence is 11 residues long. Trimming pared 3 bases from V and 9 bases from J, leaving 9 bases between. The CDR3: CSARADAEQFF. CDR3 DNA sequence: TGCAGTGCTAGGGCCGATGCTGAGCAGTTCTTC.

This chain joins TRBV19 and TRBJ1-1; maybe TRBD1 (5 bases). The germline V and J ends were trimmed by 7 bases and 4 bases, with 13 bases remaining between them. This CDR3 comprises 13 residues. The germline CDR1 and CDR2 sequences are LNHDA and SQIVND (reference sequence). CDR3 DNA sequence: TGTGCCAGTATTATCAGGGACGGCACTGAAGCTTTCTTT. It specifies CASIIRDGTEAFF.

This clone was observed a handful of times. V and J are TRBV15 and TRBJ2-5, with a tentative D call TRBD2 (6 bases). The CDR3 sequence is 14 residues long. Deletions cut 1 base from V and 2 bases from J, with 8 bases between. Germline loops: CDR1 LNHNV, CDR2 YYDKDF (reference sequence). In DNA, the CDR3 is TGTGCCACCAGCAGAGCCGGAGGGCAAGAGACCCAGTACTTC. It is translated as CATSRAGGQETQYF.